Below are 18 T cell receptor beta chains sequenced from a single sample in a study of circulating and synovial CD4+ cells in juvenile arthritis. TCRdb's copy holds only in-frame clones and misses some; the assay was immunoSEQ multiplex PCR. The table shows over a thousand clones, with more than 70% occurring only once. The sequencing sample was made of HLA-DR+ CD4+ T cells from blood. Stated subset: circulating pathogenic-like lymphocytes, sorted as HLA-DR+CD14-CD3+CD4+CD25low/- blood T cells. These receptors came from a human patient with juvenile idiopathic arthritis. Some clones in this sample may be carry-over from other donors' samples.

The DNA for the CDR3 is TGTGCCAGCATCACAGGAGCAACTAATGAAAAACTGTTTTTT. Its protein product is CASITGATNEKLFF. The V call is TRBV6-1, the J call TRBJ1-4, with a tentative D call TRBD1 (5 bases). Germline CDR1 reads MNHNS; CDR2 reads SASEGT. The CDR3 runs to 14 residues. The V end lost 7 bases, the J end lost 0 bases, and 9 bases lay between the germline ends.

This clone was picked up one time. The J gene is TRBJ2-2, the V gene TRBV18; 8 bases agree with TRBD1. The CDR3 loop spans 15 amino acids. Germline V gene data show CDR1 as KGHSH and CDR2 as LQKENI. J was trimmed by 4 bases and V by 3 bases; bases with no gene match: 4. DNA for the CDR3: TGTGCCAGCTCACCGCGGACAGGGCGCACCGGGGAGCTGTTTTTT. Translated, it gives CASSPRTGRTGELFF.

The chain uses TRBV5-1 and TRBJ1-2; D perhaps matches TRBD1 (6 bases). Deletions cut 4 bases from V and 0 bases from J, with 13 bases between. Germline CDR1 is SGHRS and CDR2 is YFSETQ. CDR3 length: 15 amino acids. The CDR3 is CASSREDRTNYGYTF. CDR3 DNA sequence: TGCGCCAGCAGCCGAGAGGACAGAACTAACTATGGCTACACCTTC.

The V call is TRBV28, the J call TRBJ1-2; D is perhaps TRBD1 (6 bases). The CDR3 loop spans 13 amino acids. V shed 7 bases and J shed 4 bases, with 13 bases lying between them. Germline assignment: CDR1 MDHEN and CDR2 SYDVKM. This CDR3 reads CASNDNRAYGYTF. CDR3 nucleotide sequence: TGTGCCAGCAACGACAACAGGGCCTATGGCTACACCTTC.

The CDR3 coding sequence is TGTGCCAGCAGCTTAGAAACAGGCACTGAAGCTTTCTTT. It is translated as CASSLETGTEAFF. The chain carries TRBV7-9 and TRBJ1-1, with D perhaps TRBD1 (5 bases). Trimming took 1 base from V and 4 from J, leaving 7 bases between them. Germline V gene data show CDR1 as SEHNR and CDR2 as FQNEAQ (reference sequence). This CDR3 has 13 residues.

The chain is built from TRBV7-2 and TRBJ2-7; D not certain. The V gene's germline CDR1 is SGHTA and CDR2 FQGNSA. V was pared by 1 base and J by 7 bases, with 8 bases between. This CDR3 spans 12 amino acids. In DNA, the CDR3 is TGTGCCAGCAGCTTAGGTGGCCAAGAGCAGTACTTC. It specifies CASSLGGQEQYF.

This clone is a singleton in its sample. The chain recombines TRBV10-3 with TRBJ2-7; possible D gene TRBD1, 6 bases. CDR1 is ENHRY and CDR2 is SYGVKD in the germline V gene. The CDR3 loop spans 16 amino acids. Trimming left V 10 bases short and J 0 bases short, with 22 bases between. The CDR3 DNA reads TGTGCCACCCAGCAAGGACAGAGAATCTTCTCCTACGAGCAGTACTTC. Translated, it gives CATQQGQRIFSYEQYF.

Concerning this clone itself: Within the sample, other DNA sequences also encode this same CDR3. The CDR3 loop is CASSYLDRLRSPLHF. CDR3 nucleotides: TGTGCCAGCAGTTACTTGGACAGGTTGCGTTCGCCCCTCCACTTT. The chain is built from TRBV28 and TRBJ1-6; TRBD1 aligns across 7 bases. Per the germline V gene, CDR1 is MDHEN and CDR2 is SYDVKM. CDR3 length: 15 residues. Trimming at V came to 4 bases and at J to 13 bases, leaving 13 bases not matched to a gene.

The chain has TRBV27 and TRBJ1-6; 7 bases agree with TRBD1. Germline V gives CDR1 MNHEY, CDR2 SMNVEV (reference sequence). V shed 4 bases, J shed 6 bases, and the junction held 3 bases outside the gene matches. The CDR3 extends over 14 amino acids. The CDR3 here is CASSWRGPNSPLHF. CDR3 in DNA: TGTGCCAGCAGTTGGAGGGGGCCTAATTCACCCCTCCACTTT.

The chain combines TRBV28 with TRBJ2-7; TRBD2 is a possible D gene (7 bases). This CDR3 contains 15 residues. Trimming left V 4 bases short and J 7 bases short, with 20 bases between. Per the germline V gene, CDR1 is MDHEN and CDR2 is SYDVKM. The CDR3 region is CASSSAGVEGGEQYF. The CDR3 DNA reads TGTGCCAGCAGTTCTGCCGGGGTGGAGGGGGGGGAGCAGTACTTC.

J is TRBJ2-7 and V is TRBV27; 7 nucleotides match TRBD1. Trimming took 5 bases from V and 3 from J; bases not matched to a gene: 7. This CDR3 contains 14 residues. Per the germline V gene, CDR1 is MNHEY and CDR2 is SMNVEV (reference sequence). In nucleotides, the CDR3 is TGTGCCAGCAGTCACCGGGACAGATACTACGAGCAGTACTTC. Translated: CASSHRDRYYEQYF.

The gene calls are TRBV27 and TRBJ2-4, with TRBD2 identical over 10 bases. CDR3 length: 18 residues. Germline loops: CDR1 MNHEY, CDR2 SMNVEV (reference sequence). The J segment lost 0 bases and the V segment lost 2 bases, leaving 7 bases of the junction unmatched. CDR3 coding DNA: TGTGCCAGCAGTTTACCTAGCGGGAGATATCAAGCCAAAAACATTCAGTACTTC. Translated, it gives CASSLPSGRYQAKNIQYF.

The CDR3 sequence is CASSLGTARPSGNTIYF. The CDR3 region has the DNA TGCGCCAGCAGCTTAGGGACAGCTCGACCCTCTGGAAACACCATATATTTT. The J gene is TRBJ1-3, the V gene TRBV5-1; 7 bases match TRBD1. The CDR3 totals 17 residues. J was trimmed by 0 bases and V by 2 bases; bases with no gene match: 8. The germline gives CDR1 SGHRS, CDR2 YFSETQ.

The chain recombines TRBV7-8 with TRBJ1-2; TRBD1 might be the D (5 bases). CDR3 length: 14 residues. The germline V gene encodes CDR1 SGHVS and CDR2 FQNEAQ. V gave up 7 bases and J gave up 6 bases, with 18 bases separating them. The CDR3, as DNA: TGTGCCAGCACCCCCGAGGAGGGGAGGGATGGCTACACCTTC. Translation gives CASTPEEGRDGYTF.

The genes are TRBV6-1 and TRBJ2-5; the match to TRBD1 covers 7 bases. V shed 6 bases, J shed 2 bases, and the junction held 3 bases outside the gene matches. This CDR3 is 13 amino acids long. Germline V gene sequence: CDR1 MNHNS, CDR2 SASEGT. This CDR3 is CASSQGEQETQYF. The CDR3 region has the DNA TGTGCCAGCAGCCAGGGGGAGCAAGAGACCCAGTACTTC.

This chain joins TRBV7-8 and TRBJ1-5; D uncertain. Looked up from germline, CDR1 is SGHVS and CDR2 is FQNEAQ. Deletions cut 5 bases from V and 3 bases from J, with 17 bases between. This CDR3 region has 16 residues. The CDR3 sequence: CASSPRREFVNQPQHF. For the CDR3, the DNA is TGTGCCAGCAGCCCCAGGAGGGAATTCGTCAATCAGCCCCAGCATTTT.

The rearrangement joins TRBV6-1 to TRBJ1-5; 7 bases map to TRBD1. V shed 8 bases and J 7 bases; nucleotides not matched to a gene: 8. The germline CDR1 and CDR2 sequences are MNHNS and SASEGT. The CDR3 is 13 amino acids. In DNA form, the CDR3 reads TGTGCCAGCCGACAGGGATACCGGCAGCCCCAGCATTTT. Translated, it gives CASRQGYRQPQHF.

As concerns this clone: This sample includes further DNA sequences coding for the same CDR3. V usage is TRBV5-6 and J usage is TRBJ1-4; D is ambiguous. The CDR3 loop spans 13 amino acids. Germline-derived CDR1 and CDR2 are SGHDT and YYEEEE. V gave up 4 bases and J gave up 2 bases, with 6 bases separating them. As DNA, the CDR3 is TGTGCCAGCAGCCTCCCCACTAATGAAAAACTGTTTTTT. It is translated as CASSLPTNEKLFF.